The entry below describes one T cell receptor beta chain. Antigen specificity is unknown. This record comes from a study of cytomegalovirus exposure and HLA in healthy donors. Study-level results: It was found in a later analysis that first-cohort TCR clusters tended to co-occur in the 90 to 150 validation repertoires. The authors listed about 170 TCR beta chains as cytomegalovirus-associated. In vitro work confirmed that three CMV-associated chains recognize CMV antigens.

Trimming cost V 8 bases and J 8 bases; bases outside gene matches: 8. Germline CDR1 and CDR2: MNHEY and SVGAGI. The CDR3 covers 15 residues. The donors formed part of the roughly 120-subject validation cohort, distinct from the roughly 730-subject first cohort. Libraries were prepared by immunoSEQ multiplex PCR; TCRdb keeps only in-frame clonotypes and omits some of them. Of roughly 200,000 clones in the sample, roughly nine tenths are singletons; the top ten hold around 7.2%. This TCR derives from a man aged 25-40 years in good health and CMV-seropositive. The sequenced sample was PBMCs. The chain links TRBV6-5 to TRBJ2-2, with 13 bases matching TRBD2. The CDR3 region is CASEALAGGGGELFF. Here the CDR3 DNA reads TGTGCCAGCGAGGCACTAGCGGGGGGGGGAGGGGAGCTGTTTTTT.